One and the same sample provided the 22 T cell receptor beta chains below, sequenced in a study of blood T cells in healthy people across ages. The authors ran a second PCR of roughly 6 to 12 cycles using a sample-barcoded 5' primer and a J-beta primer mix. TCRdb re-called the 5' RACE reads with MiXCR, one entry per CDR3 protein. The data contain roughly 800,000 distinct CDR3 sequences, just under 25% of them singletons. These same records also appear under a second study, on T cells of mothers and their children.

The sample consisted of blood. These receptors originate from a boy aged 5-17 years in good health.

The V gene is TRBV7-2, the J gene TRBJ2-5; D is uncertain. Germline CDR1 SGHTA, CDR2 FQGNSA. The CDR3 extends over 13 amino acids. Trimming took off 5 bases at V and 5 bases at J, with 12 bases between the two ends. CDR3 sequence reads: CASSSKGGETQYF. The CDR3 region has the DNA TGTGCCAGCAGCAGCAAGGGTGGGGAGACCCAGTACTTC.

The chain recombines TRBV28 with TRBJ2-4; 7 nucleotides align to TRBD1. Germline CDR1 and CDR2: MDHEN and SYDVKM. The CDR3 contains 18 residues. V shed 3 bases and J 1 base; nucleotides not matched to a gene: 12. In DNA form, the CDR3 reads TGTGCCAGCAGTTTGGGACAGCCGGCCGCAATGGCCAAAAACATTCAGTACTTC. It encodes CASSLGQPAAMAKNIQYF. The full variable domain, in which reference TRBV28 and TRBJ2-4 provide the parts outside the CDR3, is DVKVTQSSRYLVKRTGEKVFLECVQDMDHENMFWYRQDPGLGLRLIYFSYDVKMKEKGDIPEGYSVSREKKERFSLILESASTNQTSMYLCASSLGQPAAMAKNIQYFGAGTRLSVL.

A few counts support this clonotype. One junction end does not reproduce the germline sequence, and a read error may be involved. The V gene is TRBV6-5, the J gene TRBJ2-5; D is unclear. The CDR3 has 13 amino acids. Germline V gene lookup returns CDR1 MNHEY and CDR2 SVGAGI. The CDR3 DNA is TGTGCCAGCAGTTTGGTCCCAGCACAAGGGTGGGTCTTC. Encoded protein: CASSLVPAQGWVF.

The chain recombines TRBV7-9 with TRBJ1-1; 7 bases are a match to TRBD1. The CDR3 contains 12 residues. Germline assignment: CDR1 SEHNR and CDR2 FQNEAQ (reference sequence). Trimming removed 11 bases from V and 1 base from J; junction bases left unmatched: 4. CDR3 region: CAGRTGNTEAFF. Written as DNA, the CDR3 is TGTGCCGGTAGGACAGGGAACACTGAAGCTTTCTTT. Together with reference TRBV7-9 and TRBJ1-1, the CDR3 gives the full variable domain: DTGVSQNPRHKITKRGQNVTFRCDPISEHNRLYWYRQTLGQGPEFLTYFQNEAQLEKSRLLSDRFSAERPKGSFSTLEIQRTEQGDSAMYLCAGRTGNTEAFFGQGTRLTVV.

The V call is TRBV21-1, the J call TRBJ1-4; no DNA check was done on the table's D call, TRBD1. TRBV21-1 counts as a pseudogene. CDR3 length: 15 residues. For the CDR3, the DNA is TGTGCCAGCACCCCCAACAGGGGGCTCGACGAAAAACTGTTTTTT. The encoded protein is CASTPNRGLDEKLFF.

A few counts support this clonotype. This chain uses TRBV7-2 with TRBJ2-5; D is perhaps TRBD1 or TRBD2 (6 bases each). With the DNA end fitting TRBJ2-1 better, the J assignment may be wrong. Per the germline V gene, CDR1 is SGHTA and CDR2 is FQGNSA. This CDR3 comprises 11 residues. The CDR3 DNA follows: TGTGCCAGCAAGGGGGGAGTTGAGCAGTTCTTC. Translating gives CASKGGVEQFF.

This chain links TRBV3-1 with TRBJ1-2; D not certain. There are 12 residues in the CDR3. Per the germline V gene, CDR1 is LGHDT and CDR2 is YNNKEL (reference sequence). Trimming removed 1 base from V and 6 bases from J, with 6 bases in between. The CDR3 is CASSQGAHGYTF. The CDR3 coding sequence is TGTGCCAGCAGCCAAGGGGCCCATGGCTACACCTTC.

This clonotype occurred a few times. This chain uses TRBV27 with TRBJ2-1; D is perhaps TRBD1 (5 bases). Germline lookup yields CDR1 MNHEY and CDR2 SMNVEV (reference sequence). With 5 bases removed from V and 6 bases from J, the gap between germline ends came to 14 bases. The CDR3 is 14 residues long. CDR3 protein: CASSPATDSNEQFF. In DNA, the CDR3 is TGTGCCAGCAGTCCAGCCACTGACAGCAATGAGCAGTTCTTC.

This clonotype was found a few times. This chain uses TRBV7-9 with TRBJ1-1; D might be TRBD1 (5 bases). Germline CDR1 SEHNR, CDR2 FQNEAQ (reference sequence). The CDR3 covers 14 residues. V was shortened by 4 bases and J by 1 base, with 10 bases between the two germline ends. For the CDR3, the DNA is TGTGCCAGCAGCTCATCGACAGCGAACACTGAAGCTTTCTTT. This sequence encodes CASSSSTANTEAFF.

This clonotype appeared a few times. The chain combines TRBV13 with TRBJ1-2; D is possibly TRBD1 (5 bases). V was shortened by 5 bases and J by 8 bases, with 15 bases between the two germline ends. This CDR3 comprises 13 residues. CDR1 is PRHDT, CDR2 FYEKMQ, per germline (reference sequence). CDR3 sequence reads: CASSPLRGDGYTF. CDR3 nucleotides: TGTGCCAGCAGCCCCCTGCGGGGGGACGGCTACACCTTC.

This chain joins TRBV21-1 and TRBJ1-5; TRBD1 is the table's D call and was not checked against the DNA. TRBV21-1 is described as a pseudogene. This CDR3 contains 14 residues. DNA of the CDR3: TGTGCCAGCAGTGGGGGTGAGAGCAATCAGCCCCAGCATTTT. This translates into CASSGGESNQPQHF.

This clonotype was seen more than once but under ten times. The V and J genes are TRBV7-9 and TRBJ2-5; TRBD1 is a possible D gene (6 bases). Germline V gene data show CDR1 as SEHNR and CDR2 as FQNEAQ (reference sequence). This CDR3 is 15 amino acids long. Trimming removed 7 bases from V and 0 bases from J, with 15 bases in between. The CDR3 region has the DNA TGTGCCAGCACCCTAGGACAGCCTAACCAAGAGACCCAGTACTTC. Its translation is CASTLGQPNQETQYF.

The chain joins TRBV25-1 to TRBJ1-4, with TRBD1 matching 7 bases. Germline V gene data show CDR1 as MGHDK and CDR2 as SYGVNS. The CDR3 covers 13 residues. V lost 3 bases, J lost 12 bases, and 7 bases stayed unmatched. CDR3 in amino acids: CASSDRGQGQLFF. In nucleotides, the CDR3 is TGTGCCAGCAGTGATAGGGGGCAAGGTCAACTGTTTTTT.

The chain carries TRBV10-2 and TRBJ2-5; 8 bases align to TRBD1. The J call may be in error: the DNA end matches TRBJ2-7 better. The CDR3 runs 14 residues. Germline CDR1 reads WSHSY; CDR2 reads SAAADI. CDR3: CASIDTGGPNEQYF. DNA for the CDR3: TGCGCCAGCATTGATACAGGGGGTCCCAACGAGCAGTACTTC.

This clonotype was recorded many times. The chain employs TRBV28 and TRBJ2-7, with D possibly matching TRBD1 (6 bases). This CDR3 has 13 amino acids. Germline V gene lookup returns CDR1 MDHEN and CDR2 SYDVKM. Trimming stripped 3 bases from V and 3 bases from J, with 9 bases between. This CDR3 reads CASSLTGVYEQYF. CDR3 nucleotides: TGTGCCAGCAGTTTGACAGGCGTCTACGAGCAGTACTTC.

This chain joins TRBV20-1 and TRBJ1-1, with D unresolved. Between the trimmed V and J ends, which lost 2 bases and 0 bases, there was a span of 7 bases. The germline V gene has CDR1 DFQATT and CDR2 SNEGSKA (reference sequence). CDR3 size: 13 residues. CDR3 nucleotide sequence: TGCAGTGCTAGAAGCCGGATGAACACTGAAGCTTTCTTT. Protein product: CSARSRMNTEAFF.

The J gene is TRBJ2-5, the V gene TRBV7-2; TRBD1 agrees at 7 bases. The CDR3 loop spans 15 amino acids. With 1 base clipped from V and 5 bases from J, the junction kept 7 bases outside the gene matches. The V gene's germline CDR1 is SGHTA and CDR2 FQGNSA. The CDR3 reads CASSLDTGEWETQYF. In DNA form, the CDR3 reads TGTGCCAGCAGCTTAGATACAGGGGAGTGGGAGACCCAGTACTTC.

The chain is built from TRBV7-3 and TRBJ2-7; TRBD2 agrees at 8 bases. The V gene's germline CDR1 is SGHTA and CDR2 FQGTGA. The CDR3 totals 12 residues. V dropped 6 bases and J dropped 6; count of bases not matched to a gene: 4. The CDR3 here is CASSIAGSEQYF. For the CDR3, the DNA is TGTGCCAGCAGTATAGCGGGAAGCGAGCAGTACTTC.

The genes are TRBV3-1 and TRBJ2-2; a weak D match, TRBD1 (5 bases). The V and J ends lost 3 bases and 5 bases respectively, with 13 bases between them. CDR1 LGHDT and CDR2 YNNKEL come from the germline V gene (reference sequence). CDR3 length: 15 residues. The CDR3 is CASSHQGVPTGELFF. DNA of the CDR3: TGTGCCAGCAGCCATCAGGGTGTACCTACCGGGGAGCTGTTTTTT.

This clonotype was counted only a few times. The chain uses TRBV6-6 and TRBJ2-3; 9 bases fit TRBD1. The CDR3 consists of 14 residues. V was pared by 7 bases and J by 6 bases, with 8 bases of the junction left unmatched. Germline V gene data show CDR1 as MNHNY and CDR2 as SVGAGI (reference sequence). DNA for the CDR3: TGTGCCAGCATGGGACAGGGAATTAGTGATACGCAGTATTTT. Residues: CASMGQGISDTQYF.

This rearrangement joins TRBV4-1 to TRBJ1-3, with no clear D. The CDR3 has 13 amino acids. Deletions cut 5 bases from V and 7 bases from J, with 12 bases between. Germline CDR1 is MGHRA and CDR2 is YSYEKL. The CDR3 loop reads CASSTEPSNTIYF. Here the CDR3 DNA reads TGCGCCAGCAGCACCGAGCCCTCGAACACCATATATTTT.

This clonotype was observed a few times. The rearrangement links TRBV2 to TRBJ2-7; TRBD2 matches at 12 bases. V shed 6 bases, J shed 4 bases, and the junction held 7 bases outside the gene matches. Germline V lookup: CDR1 SNHLY, CDR2 FYNNEI. CDR3 length equals 15 residues. In nucleotides, the CDR3 is TGTGCCAGCAGACGACTAGCGGGGGCCTATTACGAGCAGTACTTC. It encodes CASRRLAGAYYEQYF.